A single TCR beta chain is shown here with its context. Its antigen is still unknown. The entry originates in a study of Ad26.COV2.S vaccination and SARS-CoV-2 variants. Overall study results and limits: The TCR breadth and depth analyses may have produced an underestimate of total T cell responses.

TCRdb's table, derived via immunoSEQ multiplex PCR, lists solely in-frame clones and lacks some. The top ten clones hold around 5% of a sample with approximately 150,000 clones, around 86% of them seen once. This CDR3 region has 18 residues. V shed 4 bases and J 4 bases; nucleotides not matched to a gene: 17. Germline V gene data show CDR1 as MGHRA and CDR2 as YSYEKL. The sequence derives from a human donor who had recovered from COVID-19. This specimen consisted of peripheral blood, obtained after recovery from COVID-19. V is TRBV4-1 and J is TRBJ1-2; 8 bases match TRBD1. The CDR3 DNA is TGCGCCAGCAGCCTTGGTTCTCAGGGGGCGCGGGGCTCCTATGGCTACACCTTC. Protein sequence: CASSLGSQGARGSYGYTF.